The table lists the clone carrying this T cell receptor (beta chain) with a few counts. The CDR3 is made up of 15 amino acids. The J segment lost 2 bases and the V segment lost 5 bases, leaving 8 bases of the junction unmatched. CDR1 is SEHNR, CDR2 FQNEAQ, per germline (reference sequence). The data derive from a study of blood T cell repertoires in COVID-19. Study-wide context: Researchers got acute and convalescent COVID-19 samples from the United States, Italy and Spain. Nucleic acid was either cDNA or gDNA, and it came from T cells, B-cell-depleted T cells, or PBMCs.

Original methodology: Nucleated cell counts were estimated from reference gene primer amplification. Sequenced by immunoSEQ multiplex PCR; TCRdb stores in-frame clones only, minus some. For V, J and clone size, that table is used; D and trimming come from the DNA. The sample has around 100,000 clones, roughly 91% seen once. V gene TRBV7-9 combines with J gene TRBJ2-7, with 8 nucleotides matching TRBD1. The source material was peripheral blood. The clonotype comes from a woman of 80 years or more with acute or convalescent COVID-19. As DNA, the CDR3 is TGTGCCAGCAGCCCTAACAGGGGGTTAGCCTACGAGCAGTACTTC. Translated, it gives CASSPNRGLAYEQYF.